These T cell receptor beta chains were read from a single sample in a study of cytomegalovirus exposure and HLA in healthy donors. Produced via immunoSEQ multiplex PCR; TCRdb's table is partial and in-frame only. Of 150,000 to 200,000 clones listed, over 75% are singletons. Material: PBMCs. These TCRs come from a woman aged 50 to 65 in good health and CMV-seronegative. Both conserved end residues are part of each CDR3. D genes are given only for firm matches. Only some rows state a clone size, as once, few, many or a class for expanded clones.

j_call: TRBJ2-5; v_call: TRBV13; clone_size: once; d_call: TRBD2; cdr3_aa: CASSLGLAGVLETQYF; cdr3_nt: TGTGCCAGCAGCTTAGGGCTAGCGGGAGTTCTAGAGACCCAGTACTTC
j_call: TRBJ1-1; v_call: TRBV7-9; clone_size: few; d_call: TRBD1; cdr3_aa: CASSRWTGVRTEAFF; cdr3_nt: TGTGCCAGCAGCCGCTGGACAGGGGTGAGGACTGAAGCTTTCTTT
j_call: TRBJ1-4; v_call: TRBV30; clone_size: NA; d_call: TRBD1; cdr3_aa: CAFHRGPSEKLFF; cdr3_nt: TGTGCCTTTCACAGGGGGCCGAGTGAAAAACTGTTTTTT
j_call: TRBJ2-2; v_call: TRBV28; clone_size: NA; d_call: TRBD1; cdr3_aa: CASSSSGQVNTGELFF; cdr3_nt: TGTGCCAGCAGTTCCTCGGGACAGGTGAACACCGGGGAGCTGTTTTTT
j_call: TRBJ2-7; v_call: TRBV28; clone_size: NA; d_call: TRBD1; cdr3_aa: CASSLRAGGTGSYEQYF; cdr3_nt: TGTGCCAGCAGTTTACGGGCGGGCGGGACAGGCTCCTACGAGCAGTACTTC
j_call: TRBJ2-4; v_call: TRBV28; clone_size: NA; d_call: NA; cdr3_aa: CASSLPTGAKNIQYF; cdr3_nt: TGTGCCAGCAGTTTGCCGACTGGAGCCAAAAACATTCAGTACTTC
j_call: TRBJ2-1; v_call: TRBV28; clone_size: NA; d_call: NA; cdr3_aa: CASNQGGEQFF; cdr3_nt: TGTGCCAGCAACCAAGGGGGTGAGCAGTTCTTC
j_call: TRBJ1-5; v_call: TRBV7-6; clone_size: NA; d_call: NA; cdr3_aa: CASSSTQGNQPQHF; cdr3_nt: TGTGCCAGCAGCTCCACTCAGGGGAATCAGCCCCAGCATTTT
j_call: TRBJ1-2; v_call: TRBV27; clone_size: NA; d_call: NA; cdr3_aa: CASSFTANYGYTF; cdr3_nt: TGTGCCAGCAGTTTCACAGCTAACTATGGCTACACCTTC
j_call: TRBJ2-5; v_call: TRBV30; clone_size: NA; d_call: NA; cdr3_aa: CAWSSGQETQYF; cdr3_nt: TGTGCCTGGAGTAGCGGACAAGAGACCCAGTACTTC
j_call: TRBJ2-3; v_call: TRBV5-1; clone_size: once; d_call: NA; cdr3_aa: CASSTRQLGSTDTQYF; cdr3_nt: TGCGCCAGCAGCACCAGACAGCTCGGGAGCACAGATACGCAGTATTTT
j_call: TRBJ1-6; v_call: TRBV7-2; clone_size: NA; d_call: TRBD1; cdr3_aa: CASSLGDRSYNSPLHF; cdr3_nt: TGTGCCAGCAGCTTAGGGGACAGGTCCTATAATTCACCCCTCCACTTT
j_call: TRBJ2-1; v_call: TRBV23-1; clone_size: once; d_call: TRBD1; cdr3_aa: CASSQGGRGQGVNNEQFF; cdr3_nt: TGCGCCAGCAGTCAAGGGGGCCGGGGACAGGGGGTTAACAATGAGCAGTTCTTC
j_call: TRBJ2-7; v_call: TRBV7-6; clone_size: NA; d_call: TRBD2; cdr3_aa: CASSLTAGLAGLGYEQYF; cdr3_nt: TGTGCCAGCAGCTTAACCGCGGGACTAGCGGGCCTAGGCTACGAGCAGTACTTC
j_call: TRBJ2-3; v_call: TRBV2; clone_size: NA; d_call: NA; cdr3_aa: CASKGQGTFTDTQYF; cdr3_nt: TGTGCCAGCAAGGGGCAGGGGACCTTCACAGATACGCAGTATTTT
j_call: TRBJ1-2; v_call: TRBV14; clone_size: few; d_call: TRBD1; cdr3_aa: CASSQGTGGALMPPLYTF; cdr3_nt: TGTGCCAGCAGCCAGGGGACAGGGGGCGCTTTAATGCCCCCCCTCTACACCTTC
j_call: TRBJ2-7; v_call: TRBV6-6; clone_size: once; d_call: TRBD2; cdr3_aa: CASSAGGGPYEQYF; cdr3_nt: TGTGCCAGCAGCGCCGGGGGGGGACCCTACGAGCAGTACTTC
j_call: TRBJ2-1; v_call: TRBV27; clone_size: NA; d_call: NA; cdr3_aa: CASSSSTPSGPLRSYNEQFF; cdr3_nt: NA
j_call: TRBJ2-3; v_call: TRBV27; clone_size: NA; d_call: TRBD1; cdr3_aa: CASSFMAFTGTGKADTQYF; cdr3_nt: TGTGCCAGCAGTTTTATGGCCTTTACCGGGACAGGGAAAGCAGATACGCAGTATTTT
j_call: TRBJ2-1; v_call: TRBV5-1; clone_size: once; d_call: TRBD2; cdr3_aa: CASSLGTSGVLGEQFF; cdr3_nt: TGCGCCAGCAGCCTGGGGACTAGCGGGGTGTTAGGAGAGCAGTTCTTC
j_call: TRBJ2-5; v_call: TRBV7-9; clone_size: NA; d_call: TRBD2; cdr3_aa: CASSPLTGGTQYF; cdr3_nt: TGTGCCAGCAGCCCTCTGACGGGGGGGACCCAGTACTTC
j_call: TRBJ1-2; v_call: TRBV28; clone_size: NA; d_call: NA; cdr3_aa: CASSSGPPYGYTF; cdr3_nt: TGTGCCAGCAGCTCAGGGCCGCCCTATGGCTACACCTTC
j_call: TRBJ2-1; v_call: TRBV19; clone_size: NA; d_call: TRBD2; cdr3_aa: CASSPKRSGTSVYNEQFF; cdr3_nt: TGTGCCAGTAGTCCTAAACGTTCGGGGACTAGCGTCTACAATGAGCAGTTCTTC
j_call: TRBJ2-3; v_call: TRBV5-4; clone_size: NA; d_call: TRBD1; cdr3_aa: CASSSRTGTDTQYF; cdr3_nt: TGTGCCAGCAGCTCCCGGACAGGGACAGATACGCAGTATTTT
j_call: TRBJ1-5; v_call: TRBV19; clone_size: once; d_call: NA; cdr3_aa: CASSEHSPNQPQHF; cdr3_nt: TGTGCCAGTAGTGAACACAGCCCCAATCAGCCCCAGCATTTT
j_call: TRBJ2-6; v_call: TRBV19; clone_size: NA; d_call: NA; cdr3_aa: CASSILRTGSSGANVLTF; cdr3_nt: TGTGCCAGTAGTATTCTCCGCACGGGAAGCTCTGGGGCCAACGTCCTGACTTTC
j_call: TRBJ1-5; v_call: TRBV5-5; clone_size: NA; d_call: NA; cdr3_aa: CASSLDRVPQPQHF; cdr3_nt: TGTGCCAGCAGCTTGGATCGAGTTCCACAGCCCCAGCATTTT
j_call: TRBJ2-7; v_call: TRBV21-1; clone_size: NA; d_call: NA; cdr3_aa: CASSTRDRVHYEQYF; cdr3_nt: TGTGCCAGCAGCACCCGGGACAGAGTACACTACGAGCAGTACTTC
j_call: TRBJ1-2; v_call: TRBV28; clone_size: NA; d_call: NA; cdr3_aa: CASSSDRRGAGKNTF; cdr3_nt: TGTGCCAGCAGTTCCGATAGGAGGGGAGCTGGTAAGAACACCTTC
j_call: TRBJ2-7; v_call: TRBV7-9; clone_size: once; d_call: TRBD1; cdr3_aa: CASSLAPGGSSYSYEQYF; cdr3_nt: TGTGCCAGCAGCTTAGCCCCAGGGGGCAGTTCTTACTCCTACGAGCAGTACTTC
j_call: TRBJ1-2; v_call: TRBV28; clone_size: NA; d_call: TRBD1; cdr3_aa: CASSPSTGVYGYTF; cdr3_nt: TGTGCCAGCAGTCCCTCGACAGGGGTCTATGGCTACACCTTC
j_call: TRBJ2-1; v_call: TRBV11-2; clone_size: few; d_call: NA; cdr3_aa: CASSFTHLLADPSYNEQFF; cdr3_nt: TGTGCCAGCAGCTTCACTCACCTACTAGCAGACCCCTCCTACAATGAGCAGTTCTTC
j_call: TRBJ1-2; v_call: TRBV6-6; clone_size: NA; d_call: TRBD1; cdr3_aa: CASSPDRAGGYTF; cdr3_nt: TGTGCCAGCAGCCCGGACAGGGCAGGAGGCTACACCTTC
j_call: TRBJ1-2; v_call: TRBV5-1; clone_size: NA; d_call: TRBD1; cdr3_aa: CASSRPRDREGYTF; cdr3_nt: TGCGCCAGCAGCCGCCCCCGGGACAGGGAGGGCTACACCTTC
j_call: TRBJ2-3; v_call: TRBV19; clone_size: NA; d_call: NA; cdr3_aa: CASSIGSTDTQYF; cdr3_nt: TGTGCCAGTAGTATCGGTAGCACAGATACGCAGTATTTT
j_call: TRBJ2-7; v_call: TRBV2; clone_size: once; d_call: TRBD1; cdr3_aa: CASSANRGLGEQYF; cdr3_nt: TGTGCCAGCAGTGCAAACAGGGGGCTCGGCGAGCAGTACTTC
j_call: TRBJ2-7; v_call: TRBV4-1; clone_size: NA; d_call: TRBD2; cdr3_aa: CASSQDRTIAGFAYEQYF; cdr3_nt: TGCGCCAGCAGCCAAGATAGGACGATAGCGGGGTTTGCCTACGAGCAGTACTTC
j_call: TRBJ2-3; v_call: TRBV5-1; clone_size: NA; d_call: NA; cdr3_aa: CASSRGLPPDTQYF; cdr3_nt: TGCGCCAGCAGCCGGGGACTTCCTCCAGATACGCAGTATTTT
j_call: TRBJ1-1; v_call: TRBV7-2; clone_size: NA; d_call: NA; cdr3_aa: CASSAGQNTEAFF; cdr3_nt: TGTGCCAGCAGCGCCGGACAGAACACTGAAGCTTTCTTT
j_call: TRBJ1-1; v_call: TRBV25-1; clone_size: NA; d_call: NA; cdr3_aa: CASSGQGRTPEAFF; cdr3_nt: TGTGCCAGCAGCGGTCAGGGCCGAACCCCTGAAGCTTTCTTT
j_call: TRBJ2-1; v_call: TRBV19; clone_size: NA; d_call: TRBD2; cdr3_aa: CASSIGTSGSDEQFF; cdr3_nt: TGTGCCAGTAGTATAGGGACTAGCGGGAGTGATGAGCAGTTCTTC
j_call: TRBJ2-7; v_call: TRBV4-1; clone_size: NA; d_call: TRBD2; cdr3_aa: CASSQITLGLANSYEQYF; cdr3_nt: TGCGCCAGCAGCCAGATTACTCTGGGACTAGCTAATTCCTACGAGCAGTACTTC
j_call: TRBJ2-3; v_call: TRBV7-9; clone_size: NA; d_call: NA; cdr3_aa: CSSSFFPGPTDTQYF; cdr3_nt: TGTTCCAGCAGCTTCTTCCCAGGGCCCACAGATACGCAGTATTTT
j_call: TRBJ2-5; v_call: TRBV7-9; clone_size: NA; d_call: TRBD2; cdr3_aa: CASSLGLAEETQYF; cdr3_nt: TGTGCCAGCAGCTTAGGACTAGCGGAAGAGACCCAGTACTTC
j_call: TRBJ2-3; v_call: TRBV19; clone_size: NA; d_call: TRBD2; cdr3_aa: CASSIYGLAGGGNTQYF; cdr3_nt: TGTGCCAGTAGTATTTACGGACTAGCGGGAGGTGGGAATACGCAGTATTTT
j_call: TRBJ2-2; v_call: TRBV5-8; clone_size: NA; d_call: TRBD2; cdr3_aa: CASYRALAGNTGELFF; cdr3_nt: TGTGCCAGCTACCGGGCCCTAGCGGGAAACACCGGGGAGCTGTTTTTT
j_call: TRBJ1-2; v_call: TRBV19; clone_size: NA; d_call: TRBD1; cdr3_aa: CASRWTGGPGYTF; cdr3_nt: TGTGCCAGTAGATGGACAGGGGGGCCTGGCTACACCTTC
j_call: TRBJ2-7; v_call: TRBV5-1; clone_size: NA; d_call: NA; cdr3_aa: CASSSAGEQYF; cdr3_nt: TGCGCCAGCAGCTCCGCCGGTGAGCAGTACTTC
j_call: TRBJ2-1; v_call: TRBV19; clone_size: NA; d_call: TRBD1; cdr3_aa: CASSMGQGLYEQFF; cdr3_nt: TGTGCCAGTAGTATGGGACAGGGGTTGTATGAGCAGTTCTTC
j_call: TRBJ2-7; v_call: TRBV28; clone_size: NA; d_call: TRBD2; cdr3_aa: CASSYTSGVAQYF; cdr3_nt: TGTGCCAGCAGTTACACTAGCGGGGTGGCGCAGTACTTC
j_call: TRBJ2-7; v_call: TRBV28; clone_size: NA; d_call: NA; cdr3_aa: CASRTPSYEQYF; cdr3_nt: TGTGCCAGCAGGACTCCATCCTACGAGCAGTACTTC
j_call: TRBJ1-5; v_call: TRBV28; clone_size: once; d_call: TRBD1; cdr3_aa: CASSLDRAPSNQPQHF; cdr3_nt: TGTGCCAGCAGTCTAGACAGGGCACCCAGCAATCAGCCCCAGCATTTT
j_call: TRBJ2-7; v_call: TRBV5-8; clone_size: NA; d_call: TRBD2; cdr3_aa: CASSTTSGVSYEQYF; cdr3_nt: TGTGCCAGCAGCACAACTAGCGGGGTCTCCTACGAGCAGTACTTC